Listed below are T cell receptor beta chains from one sample, sequenced in a study of blood T cell repertoires in COVID-19. Measured with immunoSEQ multiplex PCR; TCRdb has only the in-frame clones, and not every one. The sample records 100,000 to 150,000 clones, approximately 89% being singletons. Sequencing was performed on peripheral blood. The receptors were gathered from a man aged 45-65 years with acute or convalescent COVID-19. CDR3s include the opening cysteine and the closing phenylalanine or tryptophan. A D gene is named only where the DNA matches it firmly. Only part of the rows carry a size: once, few, many, or a class if the clone is expanded.

V gene,clone size,J gene,D gene,CDR3 DNA,CDR3 protein
TRBV15,once,TRBJ1-2,-,TGTGCCACCAGCAGACGAAGAACCAGGGGCGGCTATGGCTACACCTTC,CATSRRRTRGGYGYTF
TRBV2,-,TRBJ1-1,-,TGTGCCAGCACAGGGCAGGACACTGAAGCTTTCTTT,CASTGQDTEAFF
TRBV5-4,-,TRBJ1-6,-,TGTGCCAGCAGCCGTTCTACAGGGAATAGTAATTCACCCCTCCACTTT,CASSRSTGNSNSPLHF
TRBV7-2,-,TRBJ2-7,TRBD1,TGTGCCAGCAGCTCACAGGGGAACTCCTACGAGCAGTACTTC,CASSSQGNSYEQYF
TRBV6-5,-,TRBJ1-2,-,TGTGCCAGCAGTTATGGCGGGGGGGGAACAAACTATGGCTACACCTTC,CASSYGGGGTNYGYTF
TRBV16,-,TRBJ2-7,TRBD1,TGTGCCAGCAGCCTGGGACAGTTATACGAGCAGTACTTC,CASSLGQLYEQYF
TRBV27,-,TRBJ1-1,-,TGTGCCAGCAGTTTATCGGGCGTTTTCACTGAAGCTTTCTTT,CASSLSGVFTEAFF
TRBV10-3,-,TRBJ1-1,TRBD1,TGTGCCATCAGGGGGGACAGCTATAACACTGAAGCTTTCTTT,CAIRGDSYNTEAFF
TRBV29-1,-,TRBJ2-1,-,TGCAGCGTTGGTCGGGGGGAGCAGTTCTTC,CSVGRGEQFF
TRBV2,-,TRBJ2-7,TRBD2,TGTGCCAGCAGTTGGGGCGGGAGTGGGGCCGAGCAGTACTTC,CASSWGGSGAEQYF
TRBV5-1,-,TRBJ2-2,-,TGCGCCAGCAGCTTGGAGGGGCGCGGCACCGGGGAGCTGTTTTTT,CASSLEGRGTGELFF
TRBV4-2,-,TRBJ2-2,TRBD1,TGTGCCAGCAGCCAAGACCCGGGACAGCCCACCGGGGAGCTGTTTTTT,CASSQDPGQPTGELFF
TRBV28,many,TRBJ1-4,TRBD1,TGTGCCAGCAGTTTAGTTGGACAGGGAGATGAAAAACTGTTTTTT,CASSLVGQGDEKLFF
TRBV18,-,TRBJ1-3,-,TGTGCCAGCTCACCAGGCAGGGGAGACACCATATATTTT,CASSPGRGDTIYF
TRBV18,-,TRBJ2-5,-,TGTGCCAGCTCAGCAACCAGGGGCCTCATGGGAGAGACCCAGTACTTC,CASSATRGLMGETQYF
TRBV28,-,TRBJ2-1,TRBD1,TGTGCCAGCAGTTCAGACAGGGTTTCGTACAATGAGCAGTTCTTC,CASSSDRVSYNEQFF
TRBV9,-,TRBJ2-2,-,TGTGCCAGCAGCGTCCGACCCGGCCCTGAATGGGGAGACACCGGGGAGCTGTTTTTT,CASSVRPGPEWGDTGELFF
TRBV7-3,-,TRBJ2-1,-,TGTGCCAGCAGCTTAAGGGGCGGGACCAATGAGCAGTTCTTC,CASSLRGGTNEQFF
TRBV18,-,TRBJ2-1,TRBD1,TGTGCCAGCTCACCGGGACAGGGGTCCTACAATGAGCAGTTCTTC,CASSPGQGSYNEQFF
TRBV21-1,once,TRBJ1-6,-,TGTGCCAGCAGCAAAGCAGTTGAGAGTTCACCCCTCCACTTT,CASSKAVESSPLHF
TRBV10-3,-,TRBJ1-2,TRBD1,TGTGCCACTAGACAGGGGGCCGGCTATGGCTACACCTTC,CATRQGAGYGYTF
TRBV10-1,-,TRBJ2-7,-,TGCGCCAGCAGTAAAAGCGGTTCCTACGAGCAGTACTTC,CASSKSGSYEQYF
TRBV5-1,-,TRBJ2-2,-,TGCGCCAGCAGCTCGGACTTGAGGAGGAACACCGGGGAGCTGTTTTTT,CASSSDLRRNTGELFF
TRBV30,many,TRBJ1-5,-,TGTGCCTGGAGTAAAGATTCGGAGCAGCCCCAGCATTTT,CAWSKDSEQPQHF
TRBV27,-,TRBJ2-2,-,TGTGCCAGCAGTTTCCAGGGTCCCGGGGAGCTGTTTTTT,CASSFQGPGELFF
TRBV5-1,-,TRBJ1-4,-,TGCGCCAGCAGCACTACAGGGCGCCTTCAGGAAAAACTGTTTTTT,CASSTTGRLQEKLFF